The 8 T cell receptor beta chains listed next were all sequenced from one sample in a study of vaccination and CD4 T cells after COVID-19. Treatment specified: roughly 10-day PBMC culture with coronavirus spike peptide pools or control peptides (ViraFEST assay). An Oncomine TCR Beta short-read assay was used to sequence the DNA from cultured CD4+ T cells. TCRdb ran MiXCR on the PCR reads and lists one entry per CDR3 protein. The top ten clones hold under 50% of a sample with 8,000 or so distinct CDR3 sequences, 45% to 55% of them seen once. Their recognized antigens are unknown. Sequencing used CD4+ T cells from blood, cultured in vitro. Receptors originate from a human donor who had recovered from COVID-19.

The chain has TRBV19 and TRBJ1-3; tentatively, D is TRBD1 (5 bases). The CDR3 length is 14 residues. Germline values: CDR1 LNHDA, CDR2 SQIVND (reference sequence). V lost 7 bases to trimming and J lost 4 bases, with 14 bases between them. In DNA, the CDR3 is TGTGCCAGTAAAAGGACATTCGGGGGAAACACCATATATTTT. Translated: CASKRTFGGNTIYF.

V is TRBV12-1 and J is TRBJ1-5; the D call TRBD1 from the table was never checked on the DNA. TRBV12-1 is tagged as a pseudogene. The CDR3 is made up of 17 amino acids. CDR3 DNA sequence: TGTGCCAGCAGCTTTGATAACCGGGACAGGCCGGGACAGCCCCAGCATTTT. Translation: CASSFDNRDRPGQPQHF.

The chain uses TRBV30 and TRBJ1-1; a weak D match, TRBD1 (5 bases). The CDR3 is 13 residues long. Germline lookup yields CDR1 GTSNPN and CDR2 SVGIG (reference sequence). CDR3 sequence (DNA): TGTTCAAATAGGGGACTAAGGAACACTGAAGCTTTCTTT. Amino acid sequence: CSNRGLRNTEAFF.

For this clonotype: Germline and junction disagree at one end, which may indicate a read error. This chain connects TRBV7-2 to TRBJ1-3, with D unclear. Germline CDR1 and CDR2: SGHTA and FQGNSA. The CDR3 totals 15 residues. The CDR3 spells CASSPDPGIGNTIYF. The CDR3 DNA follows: TGCGCCAGCAGCCCAGACCCAGGTATCGGAAACACCATATATTTT.

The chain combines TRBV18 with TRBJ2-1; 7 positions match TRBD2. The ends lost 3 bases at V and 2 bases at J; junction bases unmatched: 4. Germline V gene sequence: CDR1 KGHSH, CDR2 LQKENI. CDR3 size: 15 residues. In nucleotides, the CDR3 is TGTGCCAGCTCACCCCAGCGGGGCGCCTACAATGAGCAGTTCTTC. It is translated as CASSPQRGAYNEQFF.

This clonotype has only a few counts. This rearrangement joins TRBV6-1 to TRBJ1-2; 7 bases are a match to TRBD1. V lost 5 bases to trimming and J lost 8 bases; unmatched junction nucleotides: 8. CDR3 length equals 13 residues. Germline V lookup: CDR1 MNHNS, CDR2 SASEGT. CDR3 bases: TGTGCCAGCAGTCAGGGGGACCTTTTGGGCTACACCTTC. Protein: CASSQGDLLGYTF.

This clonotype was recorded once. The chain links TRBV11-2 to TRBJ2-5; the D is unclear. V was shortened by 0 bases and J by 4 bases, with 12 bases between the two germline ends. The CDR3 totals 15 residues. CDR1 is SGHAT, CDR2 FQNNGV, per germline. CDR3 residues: CASSLDGLGIETQYF. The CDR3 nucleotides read TGTGCCAGCAGCTTAGATGGGTTGGGGATAGAGACCCAGTACTTC.

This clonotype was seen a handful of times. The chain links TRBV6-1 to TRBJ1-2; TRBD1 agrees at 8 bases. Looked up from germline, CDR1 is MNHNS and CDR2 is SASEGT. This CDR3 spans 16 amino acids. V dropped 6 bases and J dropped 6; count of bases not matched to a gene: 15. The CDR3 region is CASRTTGGAKTNGYTF. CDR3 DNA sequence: TGTGCCAGCAGGACTACAGGGGGGGCGAAGACCAATGGCTACACCTTC.